Listed below are T cell receptor beta chains from one sample, sequenced in a study of blood T cell repertoires in COVID-19. TCRdb's copy holds only in-frame clones and misses some; the assay was immunoSEQ multiplex PCR. The sample records roughly 250,000 clones, approximately 82% being singletons. Sequences were obtained from peripheral blood. The receptors derive from a woman over 75 with acute or convalescent COVID-19. Each CDR3 is given with its conserved first and last residue. The D gene is left open where the match is weak.

j_gene: TRBJ2-1
v_gene: TRBV11-3
d_gene: TRBD2
CDR3aa: CASSLGTSGRRGYNEQFF

j_gene: TRBJ2-3
v_gene: TRBV7-2
d_gene: TRBD2
CDR3aa: CASSLLGGGSSTDTQYF

j_gene: TRBJ1-1
v_gene: TRBV7-2
d_gene: .
CDR3aa: CASSGARGQGTEAFF

j_gene: TRBJ2-7
v_gene: TRBV18
d_gene: TRBD1
CDR3aa: CASSGTGGSYEQYF

j_gene: TRBJ1-2
v_gene: TRBV3-1/TRBV3-2
d_gene: .
CDR3aa: CASSQEGWSGNYGYTF

j_gene: TRBJ2-2
v_gene: TRBV5-1
d_gene: TRBD1
CDR3aa: CASSLVAGGLNTGELFF

j_gene: TRBJ2-3
v_gene: TRBV5-1
d_gene: .
CDR3aa: CASSLGRGVTDTQYF

j_gene: TRBJ1-1
v_gene: TRBV6-5
d_gene: TRBD1
CDR3aa: CASSSWTGREAFF

j_gene: TRBJ1-1
v_gene: TRBV7-8
d_gene: .
CDR3aa: CASSLAAGEAFF

j_gene: TRBJ1-2
v_gene: TRBV7-2
d_gene: TRBD1
CDR3aa: CASSSLQGAIYGYTF

j_gene: TRBJ1-2
v_gene: TRBV5-4
d_gene: TRBD1
CDR3aa: CASSVDRGTYGYTF

j_gene: TRBJ1-3
v_gene: TRBV4-2
d_gene: TRBD1
CDR3aa: CASSQDESGRGRSGNTIYF

j_gene: TRBJ2-1
v_gene: TRBV5-4
d_gene: TRBD2
CDR3aa: CASSSLAGGMGNEQFF

j_gene: TRBJ2-5
v_gene: TRBV6-5
d_gene: .
CDR3aa: CASSNGQFRRETQYF

j_gene: TRBJ1-1
v_gene: TRBV5-5
d_gene: TRBD1
CDR3aa: CASSPGGNTEAFF

j_gene: TRBJ2-1
v_gene: TRBV11-3
d_gene: TRBD1
CDR3aa: CASSPRGPDEQFF

j_gene: TRBJ2-1
v_gene: TRBV11-3
d_gene: .
CDR3aa: CASSLRRGSNEQFF

j_gene: TRBJ2-1
v_gene: TRBV5-1
d_gene: .
CDR3aa: CASSLVVGVEREQFF

j_gene: TRBJ2-1
v_gene: TRBV5-6
d_gene: .
CDR3aa: CASSFEVATQRSYNEQFF

j_gene: TRBJ2-2
v_gene: TRBV19
d_gene: TRBD2
CDR3aa: CASSFSGGSGTGELFF

j_gene: TRBJ2-7
v_gene: TRBV11-1
d_gene: TRBD2
CDR3aa: CASSLGASGPYEQYF

j_gene: TRBJ2-5
v_gene: TRBV28
d_gene: .
CDR3aa: CASSSSQETQYF

j_gene: TRBJ1-5
v_gene: TRBV6-2/TRBV6-3
d_gene: TRBD1
CDR3aa: CASSYSTGVQPQHF

j_gene: TRBJ2-5
v_gene: TRBV7-2
d_gene: .
CDR3aa: CASSLGGSALETQYF

j_gene: TRBJ2-5
v_gene: TRBV5-6
d_gene: .
CDR3aa: CASSFAGEETQYF

j_gene: TRBJ2-2
v_gene: TRBV4-3
d_gene: TRBD2
CDR3aa: CASSQDLYPGLANTGELFF

j_gene: TRBJ1-2
v_gene: TRBV3-1/TRBV3-2
d_gene: TRBD1
CDR3aa: CASSQPGQGYGYTF